Presented here are 20 T cell receptor beta chains from one specimen sequenced in a study of CD8 T cells in Susac syndrome. cDNA came from roughly 0.53 to 1 ug RNA primed by random hexamers. TCRdb re-analysed the immunoSEQ multiplex PCR reads in MiXCR, keeping a single row per CDR3 protein. The sample holds around 160,000 distinct CDR3 sequences, around 94% seen once. Sequenced: CD4+ T cells from PBMCs. The origin of the receptors is a human donor in good health.

The J gene is TRBJ2-6, the V gene TRBV30; 7 bases map to TRBD1. After removal of 3 bases from V and 1 base from J, the junction contained 3 bases not matched to a gene. The germline V gene encodes CDR1 GTSNPN and CDR2 SVGIG (reference sequence). The CDR3 extends over 15 amino acids. The CDR3 DNA is TGTGCCTGGAGGCTGACAGGGTCTGGGGCCAACGTCCTGACTTTC. As protein: CAWRLTGSGANVLTF.

This clonotype has only one observation. The chain carries TRBV20-1 and TRBJ1-1; D is undetermined. The CDR3 length is 13 residues. Germline loops: CDR1 DFQATT, CDR2 SNEGSKA (reference sequence). V was clipped by 7 bases and J by 3 bases, with 15 bases between them. CDR3 in DNA: TGCAGTGGAGTGCCCGATTTCTACACTGAAGCTTTCTTT. Translation: CSGVPDFYTEAFF.

The V call is TRBV9, the J call TRBJ2-3, with D unresolved. V shed 3 bases and J shed 3 bases, with 5 bases lying between them. The CDR3 extends over 12 amino acids. CDR1 is SGDLS, CDR2 YYNGEE, per germline. CDR3 coding DNA: TGTGCCAGCAGCGGTCAGACAGATACGCAGTATTTT. It encodes CASSGQTDTQYF.

This chain uses TRBV6-2 or TRBV6-3 with TRBJ2-7, with TRBD2 as a possible D gene (6 bases). The CDR3 length is 15 residues. Trimming left V 6 bases short and J 2 bases short, with 17 bases between. CDR1 and CDR2 from the germline V gene are MNHEY and SVGEGT. As DNA, the CDR3 is TGTGCCAGCAGGCCGCTAGCGCCGGTGGCCTACGAGCAGTACTTC. Residues: CASRPLAPVAYEQYF.

This chain uses TRBV4-2 with TRBJ1-6, with D perhaps matching TRBD1 (6 bases). From germline, CDR1 is LGHNA and CDR2 YNFKEQ. The CDR3 spans 15 residues. V gave up 0 bases and J gave up 7 bases, with 10 bases separating them. The CDR3 protein is CASSQEQGGNSPLHF. The CDR3 DNA reads TGTGCCAGCAGCCAAGAACAGGGAGGGAATTCACCCCTCCACTTT.

The J gene is TRBJ2-7, the V gene TRBV5-6; D gene uncertain. The V gene's germline CDR1 is SGHDT and CDR2 YYEEEE. V was clipped by 4 bases and J by 2 bases, with 13 bases between them. This CDR3 is built from 14 residues. Here the CDR3 DNA reads TGTGCCAGCAGCCTCCCGTGGCCCCCCTACGAGCAGTACTTC. Protein: CASSLPWPPYEQYF. Using reference TRBV5-6 and TRBJ2-7 for the parts outside the CDR3, the full variable domain is DAGVTQSPTHLIKTRGQQVTLRCSPKSGHDTVSWYQQALGQGPQFIFQYYEEEERQRGNFPDRFSGHQFPNYSSELNVNALLLGDSALYLCASSLPWPPYEQYFGPGTRLTVT.

V and J are TRBV5-1 and TRBJ1-2; D ambiguous. This CDR3 is 12 amino acids long. Germline-derived CDR1 and CDR2 are SGHRS and YFSETQ. The ends were cut back, 4 bases at V and 8 bases at J, with 12 bases in the middle. The CDR3 region is CASSEGQKGYTF. The CDR3, as DNA: TGCGCCAGCAGCGAGGGCCAGAAGGGCTACACCTTC.

The chain carries TRBV18 and TRBJ2-3, with 7 bases matching TRBD2. Trimming at V came to 3 bases and at J to 1 base, leaving 4 bases not matched to a gene. The CDR3 is made up of 15 amino acids. Germline CDR1 is KGHSH and CDR2 is LQKENI. CDR3 protein: CASSPRGDRTDTQYF. The CDR3 DNA reads as TGTGCCAGCTCACCTCGGGGGGATCGCACAGATACGCAGTATTTT.

J is TRBJ1-4 and V is TRBV9; 7 positions match TRBD1. Germline CDR1 is SGDLS and CDR2 is YYNGEE. The CDR3 contains 15 residues. J was trimmed by 3 bases and V by 4 bases; bases with no gene match: 6. DNA for the CDR3: TGTGCCAGCAGCCGTACCGGGACAGCTAATGAAAAACTGTTTTTT. Its translation is CASSRTGTANEKLFF.

The V call is TRBV18, the J call TRBJ2-1, with D unresolved. The germline gives CDR1 KGHSH, CDR2 LQKENI. V gave up 1 base and J gave up 7 bases, with 8 bases separating them. This CDR3 region has 13 residues. CDR3 DNA sequence: TGTGCCAGCTCACCACGTACTGAGAATGAGCAGTTCTTC. Its translation is CASSPRTENEQFF.

The chain links TRBV13 to TRBJ2-1, with TRBD2 identical over 12 bases. Per the germline V gene, CDR1 is PRHDT and CDR2 is FYEKMQ (reference sequence). This CDR3 has 17 residues. V lost 5 bases to trimming and J lost 6 bases; unmatched junction nucleotides: 11. The CDR3 is CASSLTATSGGSNEQFF. The CDR3 nucleotides read TGTGCCAGCAGCCTGACGGCAACTAGCGGGGGGTCCAATGAGCAGTTCTTC.

The chain links TRBV19 to TRBJ2-3; TRBD2 agrees at 9 bases. This CDR3 region has 16 residues. Germline V gene sequence: CDR1 LNHDA, CDR2 SQIVND (reference sequence). V dropped 3 bases and J dropped 2; count of bases not matched to a gene: 6. In DNA form, the CDR3 reads TGTGCCAGTAGTATTTCCAGCGGGGGGACCACAGATACGCAGTATTTT. This gives the protein CASSISSGGTTDTQYF.

V and J are TRBV23-1 and TRBJ2-3; the match to TRBD2 covers 9 bases. TRBV23-1 is classed as an ORF, of uncertain function. The J segment lost 5 bases and the V segment lost 6 bases, leaving 12 bases of the junction unmatched. The CDR3 is made up of 16 amino acids. The CDR3 region has the DNA TGCGCCAGCAGAATCCCGGGACTAGCCGTGAAAGATACGCAGTATTTT. It is translated as CASRIPGLAVKDTQYF.

This clonotype was seen only once. This rearrangement joins TRBV20-1 to TRBJ1-6, with D maybe TRBD1 (5 bases). V lost 0 bases, J lost 10 bases, and 16 bases lay in between. In germline, CDR1 is DFQATT, CDR2 SNEGSKA (reference sequence). The CDR3 is made up of 15 amino acids. The CDR3, as DNA: TGCAGTGCTAGAGATCAGAACAGGTGGAGCTCACCCCTCCACTTT. Translation gives CSARDQNRWSSPLHF.

The V gene is TRBV7-9, the J gene TRBJ2-7; D is perhaps TRBD1 (6 bases). V was cut by 5 bases and J by 2 bases, with 7 bases left in between. CDR1 SEHNR and CDR2 FQNEAQ come from the germline V gene (reference sequence). This CDR3 region has 12 residues. The CDR3 protein is CASSTGTYEQYF. For the CDR3, the DNA is TGTGCCAGCAGCACAGGGACCTACGAGCAGTACTTC.

CDR3 nucleotides: TGTGCCAGCAGCCAAGATCCGGGTAATACAGATACGCAGTATTTT. Protein sequence: CASSQDPGNTDTQYF. The chain couples TRBV3-1 to TRBJ2-3; D not certain. The CDR3 length is 15 residues. The germline CDR1 and CDR2 sequences are LGHDT and YNNKEL (reference sequence). V lost 0 bases to trimming and J lost 3 bases, with 10 bases between them.

This clonotype was seen more than once but under ten times. The chain carries TRBV5-6 and TRBJ2-7; D may be TRBD2 (5 bases). The CDR3 runs 12 residues. CDR1 is SGHDT and CDR2 is YYEEEE in the germline V gene. Trimming cost V 0 bases and J 7 bases, with 8 bases left between them. The CDR3: CASSLVRGEQYF. In DNA, the CDR3 is TGTGCCAGCAGCTTGGTACGGGGTGAGCAGTACTTC.

The rearrangement joins TRBV9 to TRBJ2-3, with 8 bases that match TRBD2. V lost 0 bases to trimming and J lost 9 bases; unmatched junction nucleotides: 3. CDR1 is SGDLS, CDR2 YYNGEE, per germline. This CDR3 is 13 amino acids long. The CDR3 region has the DNA TGTGCCAGCAGCGTAGCGGGGACTAGGACGCAGTATTTT. This codes for CASSVAGTRTQYF.

The chain carries TRBV3-1 and TRBJ1-6; D remains unclear. This CDR3 spans 12 amino acids. Germline V gene lookup returns CDR1 LGHDT and CDR2 YNNKEL (reference sequence). The V end was cut by 0 bases, the J end by 13 bases, with 7 bases between. The CDR3 DNA is TGTGCCAGCAGCCAAGACACCCGTCCCCTCCACTTT. Translating it yields CASSQDTRPLHF.

The chain carries TRBV29-1 and TRBJ1-1, with D tentatively TRBD1 (6 bases). V gave up 3 bases and J gave up 1 base, with 15 bases separating them. This CDR3 region has 15 residues. Germline V gene data show CDR1 as SQVTM and CDR2 as ANQGSEA. In DNA form, the CDR3 reads TGCAGCGTTGACCTGTGGGGGCGCGGGAACACTGAAGCTTTCTTT. It codes for CSVDLWGRGNTEAFF.